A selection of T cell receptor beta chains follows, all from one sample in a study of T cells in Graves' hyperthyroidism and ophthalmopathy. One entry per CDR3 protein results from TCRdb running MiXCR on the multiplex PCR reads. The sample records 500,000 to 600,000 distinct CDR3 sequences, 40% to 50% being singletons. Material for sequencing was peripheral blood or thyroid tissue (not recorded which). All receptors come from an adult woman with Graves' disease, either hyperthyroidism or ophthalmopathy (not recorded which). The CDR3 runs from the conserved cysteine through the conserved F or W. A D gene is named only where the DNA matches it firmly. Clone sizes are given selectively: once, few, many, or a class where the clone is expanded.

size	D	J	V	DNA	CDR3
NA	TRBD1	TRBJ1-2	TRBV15	TGTGCCGCCAGCAGCTTGGAAAGGCTAGGACAGGGCCCCGACGGCTACACCTTC	CAASSLERLGQGPDGYTF
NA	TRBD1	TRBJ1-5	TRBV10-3	TGTGCCATCAGTGAAAATAAATTGGACAGGTCTGGTCAGCCCCAGCATTTT	CAISENKLDRSGQPQHF
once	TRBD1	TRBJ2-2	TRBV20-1	TGCAGTGCTAGAGCGATAGCAGGGGGCTTGAACACCGGGGAGCTGTCTTGG	CSARAIAGGLNTGELSW
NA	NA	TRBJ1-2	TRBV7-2	TGTGCCAGCAGCTTATCCCGCCTTAGGCATGGCTACACCTTC	CASSLSRLRHGYTF
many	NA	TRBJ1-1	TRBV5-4	TGTGCCAGCAGAGTTACAGGGAAAGGGACTGAAGCTTTCTTT	CASRVTGKGTEAFF
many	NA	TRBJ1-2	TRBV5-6	TGTGCCAGCAGCTTGAGGCAGGGCGGCTATGGCTACACCTTC	CASSLRQGGYGYTF
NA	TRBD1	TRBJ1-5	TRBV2	TGTGCCAGCAGTTACGGGACAGATTATCAGCCCCAGCATTTT	CASSYGTDYQPQHF
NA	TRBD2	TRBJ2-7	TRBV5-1	TGCGCCAGCAGCTTGGTCGGGACTAGCGGGGGCTACGAGCAGTACTTC	CASSLVGTSGGYEQYF
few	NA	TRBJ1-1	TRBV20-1	TGCAGTGCTAGAGATCGGGTTGGTGGGAAGGCTTTCTTT	CSARDRVGGKAFF
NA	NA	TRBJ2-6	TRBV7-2	TGTGCCAGCAGCGCTGATATTGGGGCCAACGTCCTGACTTTC	CASSADIGANVLTF
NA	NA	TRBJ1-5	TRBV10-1	TGCGCCAGCAGCCAATCACCTACGGTTCTCATGCCCCAGCATTTT	CASSQSPTVLMPQHF
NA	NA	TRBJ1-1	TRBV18	TGTGCCAGCTCACCACTAACGTCGAACACTGAAGCTTTCTTT	CASSPLTSNTEAFF
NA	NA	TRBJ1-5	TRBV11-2	TGTGCCAGCAGCTTAGAATTCGGGAATCAGCCCCAGCATTTT	CASSLEFGNQPQHF
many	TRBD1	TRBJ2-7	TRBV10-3	TGTGCCATCAGTGGAGGACAGGGGGCTCAAGAGCAGTACTTC	CAISGGQGAQEQYF
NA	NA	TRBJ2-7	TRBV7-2	TGCGCCAGCAGCCAGACCGCCTCCTGGGGGCCCTACGAGCAGTACTTC	CASSQTASWGPYEQYF
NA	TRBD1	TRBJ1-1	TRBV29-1	TGCAGCGCCCGACAGGGAGGAAGCACTGAAGCTTTCTTT	CSARQGGSTEAFF
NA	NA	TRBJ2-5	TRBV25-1	TGTGCCAGCAGTTTGCGGATGAGCCCGCAAGAGACCCAGTACTTC	CASSLRMSPQETQYF
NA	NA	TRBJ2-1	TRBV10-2	TGCGCCAGCAGTTCCGGGACACGGTCCTACGAGCAGTTCTTC	CASSSGTRSYEQFF
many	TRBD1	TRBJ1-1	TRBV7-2	TGTGCCAGCAGCCCAAATTACAGGGGGAGCACTGAAGCTTTCTTT	CASSPNYRGSTEAFF
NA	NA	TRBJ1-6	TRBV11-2	TGTGCCAGCAGCTTAGGAGCGACGGAGTATAATTCACCCCTCCACTTT	CASSLGATEYNSPLHF
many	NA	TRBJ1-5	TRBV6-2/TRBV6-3	TGTGCCAGCACCCAGAGTGGGAACAGAAGAAATCAGCCCCAGCATTTT	CASTQSGNRRNQPQHF
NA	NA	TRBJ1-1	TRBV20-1	TGCAGTGCTAGAATCCTGGACATGGACACTGAAGCTTTCTTT	CSARILDMDTEAFF
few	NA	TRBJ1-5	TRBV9	TGTGCCAGCAGCGTACAAGGCGGGGGGGAGCCCCAGCATTTT	CASSVQGGGEPQHF
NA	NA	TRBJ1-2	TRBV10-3	TGTGCCACCGGGTCGGGGCACACTAACTATGGCTACACCTTC	CATGSGHTNYGYTF
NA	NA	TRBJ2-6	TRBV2	TGTGCCAGCTGCCCCGGGGGCTCTGGGGCCAACGTCCTGACTTTC	CASCPGGSGANVLTF
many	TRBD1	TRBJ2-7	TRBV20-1	TGCAGTGCTAGCGGACAGGGGGGGAACTACGAGCAGTACTTC	CSASGQGGNYEQYF
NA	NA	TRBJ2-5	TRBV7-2	TGTGCCAGCAGCCAGAGACAACAAGAGACCCAGTACTTC	CASSQRQQETQYF
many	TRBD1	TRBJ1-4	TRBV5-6	TGTGCCAGCAGTTACGGGACAGCTAATGAAAAACTGTTTTTT	CASSYGTANEKLFF
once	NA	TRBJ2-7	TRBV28	TGTGCCAGCAGTTTATCTGGCCTAGCGAGTACCTACGAGCAGTACTTC	CASSLSGLASTYEQYF
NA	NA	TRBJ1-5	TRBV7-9	TGTGCCAGCAGCTCTGACGGGGCAGGCAATCAGCCCCAGCATTTT	CASSSDGAGNQPQHF
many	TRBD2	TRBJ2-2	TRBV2	TGTGCCAGCAGTCTCACTAGCGGGGGAACCGGGGAGCTGTTTTTT	CASSLTSGGTGELFF